This T cell receptor (beta chain) came from a study of control samples from healthy donors and cancer patients. Produced via immunoSEQ multiplex PCR; TCRdb's table is partial and in-frame only. The sample lists 120,000 or so clones, around nine tenths occurring once. V lost 11 bases to trimming and J lost 8 bases; unmatched junction nucleotides: 6. The CDR3 loop spans 11 amino acids. Per germline, CDR1 SNHLY and CDR2 FYNNEI. The sample taken for sequencing was blood. This TCR was recovered from a middle-aged man in good health. The genes are TRBV2 and TRBJ1-2; 9 nucleotides line up with TRBD1. The CDR3 DNA sequence: TGTGCCTGCGGACAGGGGAGAGGCTACACCTTC. This codes for CACGQGRGYTF.